Below, 19 T cell receptor beta chains from the same sample are listed, as sequenced in a study of T cell responses to AZD1222 COVID-19 vaccine. Measured with immunoSEQ multiplex PCR; TCRdb has only the in-frame clones, and not every one. The sample includes around 210,000 clones, about 94% of them seen just once. The input for sequencing was peripheral blood, taken 28 days after the second dose of the MenACWY control vaccine. The receptors were gathered from an adult who received the MenACWY meningococcal vaccine as a control.

V gene TRBV11-2 combines with J gene TRBJ1-6; TRBD1 is a possible D gene (5 bases). The CDR3 contains 14 residues. The germline V gene has CDR1 SGHAT and CDR2 FQNNGV. V was pared by 4 bases and J by 6 bases, with 10 bases between. The CDR3 sequence: CASSSTGGNSPLHF. As DNA, the CDR3 is TGTGCCAGCAGCTCTACCGGGGGTAATTCACCCCTCCACTTT.

The chain is built from TRBV28 and TRBJ2-3; 8 bases agree with TRBD2. V gave up 6 bases and J gave up 4 bases; unmatched junction bases: 3. CDR3 length equals 13 residues. From germline, CDR1 is MDHEN and CDR2 SYDVKM. The CDR3 DNA reads TGTGCCAGCAGACGGGGGGGGGCAGATACGCAGTATTTT. Translated: CASRRGGADTQYF.

The chain uses TRBV7-2 and TRBJ2-6; no firm D call. Per germline, CDR1 SGHTA and CDR2 FQGNSA. The V end lost 5 bases, the J end lost 0 bases, and 8 bases lay between the germline ends. The CDR3 has 15 residues. The CDR3 nucleotides read TGTGCCAGCAGCCAAAGAGGCTCTGGGGCCAACGTCCTGACTTTC. It yields the protein CASSQRGSGANVLTF.

The V and J genes are TRBV5-1 and TRBJ1-2; tentative D call: TRBD1 (5 bases). Germline V gives CDR1 SGHRS, CDR2 YFSETQ. Trimming pared 1 base from V and 8 bases from J, leaving 12 bases between. There are 13 residues in the CDR3. The CDR3 DNA follows: TGCGCCAGCAGCTTGCTCGGGGACCGCGGCTACACCTTC. Translated, it gives CASSLLGDRGYTF. Full variable domain (remainder filled in from reference TRBV5-1 and TRBJ1-2): KAGVTQTPRYLIKTRGQQVTLSCSPISGHRSVSWYQQTPGQGLQFLFEYFSETQRNKGNFPGRFSGRQFSNSRSEMNVSTLELGDSALYLCASSLLGDRGYTFGSGTRLTVV.

V is TRBV7-9 and J is TRBJ1-1, with TRBD1 as a possible D gene (5 bases). Germline loops: CDR1 SEHNR, CDR2 FQNEAQ (reference sequence). This CDR3 comprises 15 residues. With 4 bases removed from V and 1 base from J, the gap between germline ends came to 13 bases. CDR3 DNA: TGTGCCAGCAGCTCACCCGGGACGGGGAACACTGAAGCTTTCTTT. As protein: CASSSPGTGNTEAFF.

This chain links TRBV27 with TRBJ2-7; 11 bases align to TRBD1. The CDR3 runs to 14 residues. V gave up 4 bases and J gave up 3 bases; unmatched junction bases: 2. Germline V lookup: CDR1 MNHEY, CDR2 SMNVEV (reference sequence). CDR3 amino acids: CASSWTGGLYEQYF. The CDR3 region has the DNA TGTGCCAGCAGTTGGACAGGGGGCCTCTACGAGCAGTACTTC.

The chain joins TRBV6-5 to TRBJ2-7; TRBD1 aligns across 7 bases. J lost 2 bases, V lost 2 bases, and 6 bases had no gene match. CDR3 length: 15 residues. The germline V gene encodes CDR1 MNHEY and CDR2 SVGAGI. The CDR3 sequence: CASSYETGRTYEQYF. For the CDR3, the DNA is TGTGCCAGCAGTTACGAGACAGGGAGAACCTACGAGCAGTACTTC.

The V gene is TRBV28, the J gene TRBJ2-7, with TRBD2 matching over 10 bases. This CDR3 comprises 14 residues. In germline, CDR1 is MDHEN, CDR2 SYDVKM. Trimming cost V 6 bases and J 2 bases; bases outside gene matches: 4. The CDR3 sequence: CASRLAGGTYEQYF. Written as DNA, the CDR3 is TGTGCCAGCAGGTTAGCGGGGGGCACCTACGAGCAGTACTTC.

The V call is TRBV30, the J call TRBJ1-2, with TRBD1 matching 7 bases. Germline lookup yields CDR1 GTSNPN and CDR2 SVGIG (reference sequence). V was pared by 5 bases and J by 7 bases, with 7 bases of the junction left unmatched. The CDR3 extends over 12 amino acids. Here the CDR3 reads CAWDREDGGYTF. In DNA, the CDR3 is TGTGCCTGGGACAGGGAAGATGGTGGCTACACCTTC.

The CDR3: CATSRPITPERDQPQHF. DNA for the CDR3: TGTGCCACCAGCAGACCGATAACCCCAGAGAGGGATCAGCCCCAGCATTTT. The chain couples TRBV15 to TRBJ1-5; D remains ambiguous. CDR3 length: 17 residues. V lost 2 bases to trimming and J lost 5 bases, with 19 bases between them. Germline V CDR1 and CDR2: LNHNV, YYDKDF (reference sequence).

The chain combines TRBV7-9 with TRBJ1-6; no firm D call. CDR3 size: 13 residues. The germline V and J ends were trimmed by 0 bases and 6 bases, with 3 bases remaining between them. The V gene's germline CDR1 is SEHNR and CDR2 FQNEAQ (reference sequence). Written as DNA, the CDR3 is TGTGCCAGCAGCTTAGCGGGTAATTCACCCCTCCACTTT. Translated: CASSLAGNSPLHF.

The chain links TRBV6-5 to TRBJ1-4; TRBD1 aligns across 8 bases. The J segment lost 6 bases and the V segment lost 6 bases, leaving 6 bases of the junction unmatched. The CDR3 contains 14 residues. Germline CDR1 and CDR2: MNHEY and SVGAGI. CDR3 in amino acids: CASSSQGGDEKLFF. In nucleotides, the CDR3 is TGTGCCAGCAGCTCACAGGGGGGGGATGAAAAACTGTTTTTT.

This clone was recorded a few times. DNA of the CDR3: TGTGCCAGCAGGCCACAGGGTTCAAATGAGCAGTTCTTC. Its translation: CASRPQGSNEQFF. The chain uses TRBV6-5 and TRBJ2-1, with a tentative D call TRBD1 (6 bases). V lost 6 bases, J lost 7 bases, and 13 bases lay in between. There are 13 residues in the CDR3. Germline values: CDR1 MNHEY, CDR2 SVGAGI.

The chain recombines TRBV9 with TRBJ1-2; D is unresolved. The CDR3 contains 16 residues. Germline V gene data show CDR1 as SGDLS and CDR2 as YYNGEE. With 0 bases removed from V and 8 bases from J, the gap between germline ends came to 20 bases. The CDR3 spells CASSVDRGFSGGGYTF. DNA of the CDR3: TGTGCCAGCAGCGTAGATCGTGGATTCTCGGGCGGGGGCTACACCTTC. Supplemented by reference TRBV9 and TRBJ1-2, the full variable domain reads DSGVTQTPKHLITATGQRVTLRCSPRSGDLSVYWYQQSLDQGLQFLIQYYNGEERAKGNILERFSAQQFPDLHSELNLSSLELGDSALYFCASSVDRGFSGGGYTFGSGTRLTVV.

The rearrangement uses TRBV5-6 and TRBJ2-7; 9 bases are shared with TRBD1. The J segment lost 5 bases and the V segment lost 4 bases, leaving 4 bases of the junction unmatched. There are 13 residues in the CDR3. Germline V gives CDR1 SGHDT, CDR2 YYEEEE. The CDR3 loop reads CASSPDRGHEQYF. The CDR3 region has the DNA TGTGCCAGCAGCCCGGACAGGGGCCACGAGCAGTACTTC. The whole variable domain, filled in from reference TRBV5-6 and TRBJ2-7, reads DAGVTQSPTHLIKTRGQQVTLRCSPKSGHDTVSWYQQALGQGPQFIFQYYEEEERQRGNFPDRFSGHQFPNYSSELNVNALLLGDSALYLCASSPDRGHEQYFGPGTRLTVT.

The J gene is TRBJ1-1, the V gene TRBV5-1; D is unresolved. V lost 0 bases, J lost 2 bases, and 11 bases lay in between. From germline, CDR1 is SGHRS and CDR2 YFSETQ. This CDR3 spans 15 amino acids. The CDR3 sequence: CASSLDRASNTEAFF. Here the CDR3 DNA reads TGCGCCAGCAGCTTGGACCGGGCTTCTAACACTGAAGCTTTCTTT.

The chain links TRBV27 to TRBJ2-7; 10 positions agree with TRBD2. J lost 1 base, V lost 8 bases, and 5 bases had no gene match. The CDR3 has 14 amino acids. Per germline, CDR1 MNHEY and CDR2 SMNVEV (reference sequence). The CDR3 bases are TGTGCCAGCGGGGTAGCGGGGGGATCCTACGAGCAGTACTTC. Its translation is CASGVAGGSYEQYF.

The J gene is TRBJ2-2, the V gene TRBV5-6; 9 bases are a match to TRBD1. This CDR3 contains 16 residues. The ends lost 4 bases at V and 3 bases at J; junction bases unmatched: 7. Germline loops: CDR1 SGHDT, CDR2 YYEEEE. The DNA for the CDR3 is TGTGCCAGCAGCGGGCGGTGGACAGGGGACACCGGGGAGCTGTTTTTT. Amino acids: CASSGRWTGDTGELFF.

The J gene is TRBJ1-4, the V gene TRBV19; D ambiguous. The CDR3 sequence is 14 residues long. CDR1 is LNHDA and CDR2 is SQIVND in the germline V gene (reference sequence). Trimming removed 1 base from V and 7 bases from J, with 10 bases in between. This CDR3 reads CASSIGSAGEKLFF. The CDR3 DNA follows: TGTGCCAGTAGTATAGGGAGCGCGGGTGAAAAACTGTTTTTT.